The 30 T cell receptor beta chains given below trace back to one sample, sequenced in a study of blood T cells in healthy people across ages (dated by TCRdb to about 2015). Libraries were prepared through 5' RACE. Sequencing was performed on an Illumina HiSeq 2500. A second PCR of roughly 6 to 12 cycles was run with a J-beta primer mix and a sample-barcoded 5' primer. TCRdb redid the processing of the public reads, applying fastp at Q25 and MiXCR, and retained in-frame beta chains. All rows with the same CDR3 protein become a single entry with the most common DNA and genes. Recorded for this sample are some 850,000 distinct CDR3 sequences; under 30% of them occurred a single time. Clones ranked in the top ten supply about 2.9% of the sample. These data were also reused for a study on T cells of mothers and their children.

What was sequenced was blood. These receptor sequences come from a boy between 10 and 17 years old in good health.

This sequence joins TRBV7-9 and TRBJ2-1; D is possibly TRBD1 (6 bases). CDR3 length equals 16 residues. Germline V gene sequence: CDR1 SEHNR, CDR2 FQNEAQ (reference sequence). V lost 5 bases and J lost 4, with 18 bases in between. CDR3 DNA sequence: TGTGCCAGCAGCCTCCAGACAGGTCTTTATTACAATGAGCAGTTCTTC. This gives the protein CASSLQTGLYYNEQFF.

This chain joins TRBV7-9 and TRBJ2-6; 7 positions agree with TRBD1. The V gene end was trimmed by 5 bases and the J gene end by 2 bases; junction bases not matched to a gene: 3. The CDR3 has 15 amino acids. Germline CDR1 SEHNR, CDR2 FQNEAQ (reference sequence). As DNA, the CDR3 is TGTGCCAGCAGCCCCGGACAGGCTGGGGCCAACGTCCTGACTTTC. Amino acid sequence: CASSPGQAGANVLTF.

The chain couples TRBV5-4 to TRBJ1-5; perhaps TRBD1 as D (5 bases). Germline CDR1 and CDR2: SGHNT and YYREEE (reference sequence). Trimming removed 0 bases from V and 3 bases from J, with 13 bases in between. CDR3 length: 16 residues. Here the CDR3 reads CASSLGGRASNQPQHF. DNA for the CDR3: TGTGCCAGCAGCTTGGGGGGCAGGGCCTCCAATCAGCCCCAGCATTTT.

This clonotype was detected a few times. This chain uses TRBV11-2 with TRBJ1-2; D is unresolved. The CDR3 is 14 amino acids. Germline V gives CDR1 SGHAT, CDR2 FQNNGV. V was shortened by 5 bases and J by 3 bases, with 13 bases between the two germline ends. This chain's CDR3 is CASSPDIVDYGYTF. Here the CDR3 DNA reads TGTGCCAGCAGCCCAGACATTGTGGACTATGGCTACACCTTC.

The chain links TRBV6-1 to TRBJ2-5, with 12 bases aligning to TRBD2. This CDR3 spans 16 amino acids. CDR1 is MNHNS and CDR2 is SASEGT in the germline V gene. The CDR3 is CATGRLAGGAEETQYF. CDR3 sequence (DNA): TGTGCGACTGGGAGGCTAGCGGGGGGGGCCGAGGAGACCCAGTACTTC.

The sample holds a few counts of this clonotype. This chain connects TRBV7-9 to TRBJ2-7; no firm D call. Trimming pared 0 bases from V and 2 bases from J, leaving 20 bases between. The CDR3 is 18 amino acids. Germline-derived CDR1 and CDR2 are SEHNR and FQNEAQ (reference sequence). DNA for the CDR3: TGTGCCAGCAGCTTAGCGCTATCCACTCACCGTGGGCCCTACGAGCAGTACTTC. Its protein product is CASSLALSTHRGPYEQYF.

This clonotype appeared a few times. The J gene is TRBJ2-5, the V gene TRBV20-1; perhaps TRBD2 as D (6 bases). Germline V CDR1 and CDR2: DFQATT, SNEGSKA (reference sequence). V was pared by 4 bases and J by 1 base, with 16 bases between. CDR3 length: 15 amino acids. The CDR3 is CSAIPRRGVQETQYF. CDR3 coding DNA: TGCAGTGCTATACCCAGGCGGGGAGTCCAAGAGACCCAGTACTTC.

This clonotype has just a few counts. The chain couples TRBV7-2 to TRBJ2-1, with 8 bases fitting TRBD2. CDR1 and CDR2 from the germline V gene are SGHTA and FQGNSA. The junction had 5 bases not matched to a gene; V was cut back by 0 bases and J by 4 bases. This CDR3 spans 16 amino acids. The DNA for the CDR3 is TGTGCCAGCAGCTTAGCCGCGGGGGGAAATTACAATGAGCAGTTCTTC. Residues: CASSLAAGGNYNEQFF. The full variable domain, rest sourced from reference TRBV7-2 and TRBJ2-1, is GAGVSQSPSNKVTEKGKDVELRCDPISGHTALYWYRQSLGQGLEFLIYFQGNSAPDKSGLPSDRFSAERTGGSVSTLTIQRTQQEDSAVYLCASSLAAGGNYNEQFFGPGTRLTVL.

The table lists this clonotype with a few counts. CDR3 amino acids: CASIYGGEETQYF. CDR3 nucleotide sequence: TGTGCCAGCATCTACGGGGGGGAAGAGACCCAGTACTTC. The chain uses TRBV7-9 and TRBJ2-5; 8 nucleotides line up with TRBD2. V was pared by 7 bases and J by 3 bases, with 4 bases of the junction left unmatched. CDR1 and CDR2 from the germline V gene are SEHNR and FQNEAQ (reference sequence). This CDR3 is built from 13 residues.

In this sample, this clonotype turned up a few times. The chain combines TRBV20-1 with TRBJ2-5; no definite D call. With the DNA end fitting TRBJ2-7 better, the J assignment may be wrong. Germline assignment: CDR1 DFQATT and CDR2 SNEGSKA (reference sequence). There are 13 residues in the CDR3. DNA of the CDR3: TGCAGTGCTATGGCCCTAGAGGCCTACGAGCAGTACTTC. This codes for CSAMALEAYEQYF.

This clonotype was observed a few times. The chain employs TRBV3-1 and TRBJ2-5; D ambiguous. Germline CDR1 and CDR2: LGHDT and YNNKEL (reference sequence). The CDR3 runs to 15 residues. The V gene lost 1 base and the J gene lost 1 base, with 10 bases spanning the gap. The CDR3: CASSQVSAGQETQYF. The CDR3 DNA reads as TGTGCCAGCAGCCAAGTCAGCGCAGGCCAAGAGACCCAGTACTTC.

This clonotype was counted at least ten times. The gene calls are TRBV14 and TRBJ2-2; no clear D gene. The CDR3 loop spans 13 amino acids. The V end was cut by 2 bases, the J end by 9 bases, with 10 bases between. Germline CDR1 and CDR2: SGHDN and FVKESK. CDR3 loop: CASSQFYTRELFF. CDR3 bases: TGTGCCAGCAGCCAATTTTATACAAGGGAGCTGTTTTTT.

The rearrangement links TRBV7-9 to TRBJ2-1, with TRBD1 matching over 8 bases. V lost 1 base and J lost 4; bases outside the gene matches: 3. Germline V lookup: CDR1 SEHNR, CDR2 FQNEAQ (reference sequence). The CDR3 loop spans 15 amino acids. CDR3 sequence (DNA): TGTGCCAGCAGCTTAGAGACAGGGGTATACAATGAGCAGTTCTTC. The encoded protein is CASSLETGVYNEQFF.

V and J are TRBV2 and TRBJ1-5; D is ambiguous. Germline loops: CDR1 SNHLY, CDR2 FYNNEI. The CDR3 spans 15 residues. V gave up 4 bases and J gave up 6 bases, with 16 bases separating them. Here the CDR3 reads CASSATGRTGQPQHF. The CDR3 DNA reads TGTGCCAGCAGTGCCACGGGGAGGACGGGTCAGCCCCAGCATTTT.

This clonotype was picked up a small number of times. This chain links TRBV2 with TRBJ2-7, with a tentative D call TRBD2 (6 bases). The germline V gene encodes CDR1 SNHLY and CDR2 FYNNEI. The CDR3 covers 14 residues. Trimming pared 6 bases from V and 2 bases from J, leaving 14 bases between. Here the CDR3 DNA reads TGTGCCAGCAGGATCGACGGGGGTGCCTACGAGCAGTACTTC. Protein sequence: CASRIDGGAYEQYF.

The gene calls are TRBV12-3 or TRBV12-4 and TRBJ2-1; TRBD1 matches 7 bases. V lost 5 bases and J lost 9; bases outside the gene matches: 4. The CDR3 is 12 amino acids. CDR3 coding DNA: TGTGCCAGCAGTCGCAGGGGGAGTGAGCAGTTCTTC. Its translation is CASSRRGSEQFF.

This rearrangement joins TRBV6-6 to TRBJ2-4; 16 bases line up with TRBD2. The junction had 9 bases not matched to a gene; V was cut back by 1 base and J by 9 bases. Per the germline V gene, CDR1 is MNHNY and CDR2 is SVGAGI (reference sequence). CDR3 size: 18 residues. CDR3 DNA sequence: TGTGCCAGCAGTTACTTGGGACTAGCGGGAGGGCTTAACGTCATTCAGTACTTC. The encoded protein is CASSYLGLAGGLNVIQYF.

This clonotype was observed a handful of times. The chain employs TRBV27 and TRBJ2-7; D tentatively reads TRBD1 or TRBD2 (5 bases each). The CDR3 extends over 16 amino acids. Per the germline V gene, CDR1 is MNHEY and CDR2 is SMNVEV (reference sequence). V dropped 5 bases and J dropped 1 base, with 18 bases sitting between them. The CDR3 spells CASSLTGTPLSYEQYF. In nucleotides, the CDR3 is TGTGCCAGCAGTCTCACCGGGACCCCTTTATCCTACGAGCAGTACTTC.

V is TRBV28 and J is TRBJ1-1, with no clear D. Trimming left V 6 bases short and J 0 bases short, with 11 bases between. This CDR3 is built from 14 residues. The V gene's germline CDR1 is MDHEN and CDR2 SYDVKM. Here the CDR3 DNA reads TGTGCCAGCAGGACGGGAGGCGTGAACACTGAAGCTTTCTTT. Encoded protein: CASRTGGVNTEAFF.

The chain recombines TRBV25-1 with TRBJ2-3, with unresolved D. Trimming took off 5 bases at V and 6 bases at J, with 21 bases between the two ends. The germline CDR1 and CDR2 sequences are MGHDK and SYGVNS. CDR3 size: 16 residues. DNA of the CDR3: TGTGCCAGCAGTTCCGGACCACGCCCTCTTTTGGATACGCAGTATTTT. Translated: CASSSGPRPLLDTQYF. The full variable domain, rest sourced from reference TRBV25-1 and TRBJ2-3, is EADIYQTPRYLVIGTGKKITLECSQTMGHDKMYWYQQDPGMELHLIHYSYGVNSTEKGDLSSESTVSRIRTEHFPLTLESARPSHTSQYLCASSSGPRPLLDTQYFGPGTRLTVL.

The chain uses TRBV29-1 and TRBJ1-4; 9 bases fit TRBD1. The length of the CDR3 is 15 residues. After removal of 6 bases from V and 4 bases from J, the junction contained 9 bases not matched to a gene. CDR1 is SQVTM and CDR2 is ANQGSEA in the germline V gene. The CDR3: CSVATGGSGNEKLFF. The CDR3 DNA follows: TGCAGCGTGGCTACAGGGGGCTCAGGTAATGAAAAACTGTTTTTT. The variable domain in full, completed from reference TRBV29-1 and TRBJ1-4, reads SAVISQKPSRDICQRGTSLTIQCQVDSQVTMMFWYRQQPGQSLTLIATANQGSEATYESGFVIDKFPISRPNLTFSTLTVSNMSPEDSSIYLCSVATGGSGNEKLFFGSGTQLSVL.

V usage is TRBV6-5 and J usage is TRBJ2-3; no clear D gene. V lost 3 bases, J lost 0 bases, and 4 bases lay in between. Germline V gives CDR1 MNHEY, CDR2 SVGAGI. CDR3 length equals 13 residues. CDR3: CASSYGSTDTQYF. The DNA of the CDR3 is TGTGCCAGCAGTTATGGGAGCACAGATACGCAGTATTTT.

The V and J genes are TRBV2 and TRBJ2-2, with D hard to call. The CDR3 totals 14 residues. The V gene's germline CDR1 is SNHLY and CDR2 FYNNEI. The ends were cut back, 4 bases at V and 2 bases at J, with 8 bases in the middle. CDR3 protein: CASSVSDNTGELFF. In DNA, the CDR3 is TGTGCCAGCAGTGTGAGTGACAACACCGGGGAGCTGTTTTTT.

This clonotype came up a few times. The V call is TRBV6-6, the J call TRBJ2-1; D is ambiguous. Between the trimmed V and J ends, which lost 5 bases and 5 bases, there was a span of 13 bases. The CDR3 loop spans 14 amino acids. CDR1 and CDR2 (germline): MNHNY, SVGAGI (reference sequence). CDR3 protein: CASSAPGLDNEQFF. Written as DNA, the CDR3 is TGTGCCAGCAGTGCCCCCGGGCTAGACAATGAGCAGTTCTTC.

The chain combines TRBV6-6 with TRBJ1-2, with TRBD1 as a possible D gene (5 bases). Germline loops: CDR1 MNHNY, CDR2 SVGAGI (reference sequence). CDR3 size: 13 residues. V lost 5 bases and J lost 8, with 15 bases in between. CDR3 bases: TGTGCCAGCAGTGACCGAGGGGTTGTGGGCTACACCTTC. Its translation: CASSDRGVVGYTF.

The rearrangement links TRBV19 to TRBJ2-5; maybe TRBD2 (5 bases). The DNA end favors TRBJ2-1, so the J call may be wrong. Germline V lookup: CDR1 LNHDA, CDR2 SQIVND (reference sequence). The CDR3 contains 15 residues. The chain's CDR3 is CATSKRTSKNNEQFF. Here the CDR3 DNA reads TGTGCCACCAGTAAGCGGACTTCGAAAAACAATGAGCAGTTCTTC.

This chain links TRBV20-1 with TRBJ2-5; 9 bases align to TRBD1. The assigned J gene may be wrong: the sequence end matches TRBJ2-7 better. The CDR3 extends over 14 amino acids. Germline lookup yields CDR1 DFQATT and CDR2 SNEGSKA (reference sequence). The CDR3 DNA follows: TGCAGTGCTAGCCGGGACAGGGTAGTAATCGAGCAGTACTTC. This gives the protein CSASRDRVVIEQYF.

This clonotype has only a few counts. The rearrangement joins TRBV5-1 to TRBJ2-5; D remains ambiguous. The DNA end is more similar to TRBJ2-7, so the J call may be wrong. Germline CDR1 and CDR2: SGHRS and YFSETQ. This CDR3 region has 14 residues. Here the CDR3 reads CASSCGLLSYEQYF. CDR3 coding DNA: TGCGCCAGCAGCTGTGGGCTCCTCTCCTACGAGCAGTACTTC.

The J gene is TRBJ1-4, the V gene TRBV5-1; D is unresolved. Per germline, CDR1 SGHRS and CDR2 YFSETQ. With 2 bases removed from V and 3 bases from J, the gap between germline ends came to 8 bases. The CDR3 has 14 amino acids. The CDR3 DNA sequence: TGCGCCAGCAGCTTCGCCCCGGCTAATGAAAAACTGTTTTTT. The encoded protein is CASSFAPANEKLFF.

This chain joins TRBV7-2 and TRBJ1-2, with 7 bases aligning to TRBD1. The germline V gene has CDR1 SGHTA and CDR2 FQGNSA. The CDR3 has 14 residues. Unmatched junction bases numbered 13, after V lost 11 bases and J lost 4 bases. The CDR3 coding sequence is TGTGCCGTAGTTACAGGGGAGACCCTCTATGGCTACACCTTC. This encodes CAVVTGETLYGYTF.